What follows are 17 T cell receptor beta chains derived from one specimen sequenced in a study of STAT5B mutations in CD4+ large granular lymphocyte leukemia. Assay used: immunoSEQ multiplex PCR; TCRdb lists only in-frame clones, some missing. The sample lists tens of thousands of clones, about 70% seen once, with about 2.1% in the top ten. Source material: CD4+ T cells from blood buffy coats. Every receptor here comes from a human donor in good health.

CDR3 DNA sequence: TGTGCCAGCAGTGTTTTGGGACGGACAGATACGCAGTATTTT. Protein sequence: CASSVLGRTDTQYF. This chain joins TRBV2 and TRBJ2-3; D may match TRBD1 or TRBD2 (5 bases each). V lost 4 bases to trimming and J lost 3 bases, with 11 bases between them. Germline values: CDR1 SNHLY, CDR2 FYNNEI. This CDR3 has 14 amino acids.

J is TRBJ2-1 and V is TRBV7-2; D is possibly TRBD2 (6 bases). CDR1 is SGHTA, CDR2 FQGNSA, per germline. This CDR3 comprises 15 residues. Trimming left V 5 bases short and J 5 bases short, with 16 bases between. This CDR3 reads CASSRGWNVDNEQFF. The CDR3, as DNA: TGTGCCAGCAGCCGGGGGTGGAATGTGGACAATGAGCAGTTCTTC.

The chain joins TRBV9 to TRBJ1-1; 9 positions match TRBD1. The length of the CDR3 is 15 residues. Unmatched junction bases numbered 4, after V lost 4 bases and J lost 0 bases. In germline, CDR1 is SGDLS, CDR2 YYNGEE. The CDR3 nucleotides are TGTGCCAGCAGCTTCGGGACAGGGATGAACACTGAAGCTTTCTTT. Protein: CASSFGTGMNTEAFF. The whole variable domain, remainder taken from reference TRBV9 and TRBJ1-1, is DSGVTQTPKHLITATGQRVTLRCSPRSGDLSVYWYQQSLDQGLQFLIQYYNGEERAKGNILERFSAQQFPDLHSELNLSSLELGDSALYFCASSFGTGMNTEAFFGQGTRLTVV.

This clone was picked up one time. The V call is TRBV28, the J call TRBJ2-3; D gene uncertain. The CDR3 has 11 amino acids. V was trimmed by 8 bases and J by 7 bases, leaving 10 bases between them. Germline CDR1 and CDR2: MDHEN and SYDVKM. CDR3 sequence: CASGVGYTQYF. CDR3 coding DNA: TGTGCCAGCGGGGTGGGGTATACGCAGTATTTT.

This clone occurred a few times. Here the CDR3 DNA reads TGTGCCAGCAGCACTAGGACAGGGGGCGCCGGTCAGGGCTACACCTTC. Amino acids: CASSTRTGGAGQGYTF. The chain recombines TRBV7-2 with TRBJ1-2, with 11 bases that match TRBD1. J was trimmed by 8 bases and V by 5 bases; bases with no gene match: 13. The CDR3 consists of 16 residues. Germline V CDR1 and CDR2: SGHTA, FQGNSA.

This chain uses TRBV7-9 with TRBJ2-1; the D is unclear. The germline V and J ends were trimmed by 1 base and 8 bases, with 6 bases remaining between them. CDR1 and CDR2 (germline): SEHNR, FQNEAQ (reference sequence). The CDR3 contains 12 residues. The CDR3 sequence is CASSLGVYEQFF. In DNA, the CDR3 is TGTGCCAGCAGCTTAGGGGTCTATGAGCAGTTCTTC.

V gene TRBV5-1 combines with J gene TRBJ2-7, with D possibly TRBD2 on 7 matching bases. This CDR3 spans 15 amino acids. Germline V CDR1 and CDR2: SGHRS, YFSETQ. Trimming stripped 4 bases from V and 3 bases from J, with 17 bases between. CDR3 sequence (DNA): TGCGCCAGCAGCACTCTACAGGGAGGGCGCTACGAGCAGTACTTC. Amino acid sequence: CASSTLQGGRYEQYF.

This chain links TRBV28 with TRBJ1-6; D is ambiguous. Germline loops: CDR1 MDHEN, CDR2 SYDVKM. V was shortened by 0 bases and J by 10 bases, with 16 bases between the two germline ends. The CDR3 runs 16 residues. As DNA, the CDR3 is TGTGCCAGCAGTTTATGGTCGGGCCGAACGGGGTCACCCCTCCACTTT. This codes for CASSLWSGRTGSPLHF.

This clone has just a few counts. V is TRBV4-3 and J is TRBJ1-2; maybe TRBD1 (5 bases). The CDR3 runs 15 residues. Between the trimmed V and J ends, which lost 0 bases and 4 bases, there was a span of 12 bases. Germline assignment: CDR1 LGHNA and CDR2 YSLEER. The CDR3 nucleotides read TGCGCCAGCAGCCAAGATCGACAGATTATCTATGGCTACACCTTC. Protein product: CASSQDRQIIYGYTF.

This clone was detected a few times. CDR3 loop: CASSPGQGGGYTF. Written as DNA, the CDR3 is TGCGCCAGCAGCCCGGGACAGGGGGGAGGCTACACCTTC. The genes are TRBV5-1 and TRBJ1-2; 11 positions agree with TRBD1. Germline CDR1 is SGHRS and CDR2 is YFSETQ. V was pared by 4 bases and J by 8 bases, with 4 bases of the junction left unmatched. This CDR3 contains 13 residues.

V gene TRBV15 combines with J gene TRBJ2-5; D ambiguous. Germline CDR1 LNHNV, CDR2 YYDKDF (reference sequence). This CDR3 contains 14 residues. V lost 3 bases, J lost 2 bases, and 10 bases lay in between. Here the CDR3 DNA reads TGTGCCACCAGCAGGTCACGACAACAAGAGACCCAGTACTTC. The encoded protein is CATSRSRQQETQYF.

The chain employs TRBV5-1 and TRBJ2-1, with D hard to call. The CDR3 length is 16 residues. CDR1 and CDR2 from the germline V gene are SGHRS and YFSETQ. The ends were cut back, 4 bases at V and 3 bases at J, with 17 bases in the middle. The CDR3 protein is CASSRVAALDYNEQFF. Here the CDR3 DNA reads TGCGCCAGCAGCCGAGTGGCCGCTCTAGACTACAATGAGCAGTTCTTC.

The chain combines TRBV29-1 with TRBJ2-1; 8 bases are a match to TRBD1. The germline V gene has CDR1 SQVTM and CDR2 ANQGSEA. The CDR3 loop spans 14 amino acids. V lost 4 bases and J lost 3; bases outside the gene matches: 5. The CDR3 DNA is TGCAGCGTTGGACAGGGGAAGATCTACAATGAGCAGTTCTTC. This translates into CSVGQGKIYNEQFF.

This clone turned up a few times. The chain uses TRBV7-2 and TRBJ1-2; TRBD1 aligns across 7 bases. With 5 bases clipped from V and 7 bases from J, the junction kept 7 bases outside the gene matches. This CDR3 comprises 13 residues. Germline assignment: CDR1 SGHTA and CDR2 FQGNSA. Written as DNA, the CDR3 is TGTGCCAGCAGCCCAGGGGGGGTTGGTGGCTACACCTTC. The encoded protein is CASSPGGVGGYTF. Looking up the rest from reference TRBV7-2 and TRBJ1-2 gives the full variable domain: GAGVSQSPSNKVTEKGKDVELRCDPISGHTALYWYRQSLGQGLEFLIYFQGNSAPDKSGLPSDRFSAERTGGSVSTLTIQRTQQEDSAVYLCASSPGGVGGYTFGSGTRLTVV.

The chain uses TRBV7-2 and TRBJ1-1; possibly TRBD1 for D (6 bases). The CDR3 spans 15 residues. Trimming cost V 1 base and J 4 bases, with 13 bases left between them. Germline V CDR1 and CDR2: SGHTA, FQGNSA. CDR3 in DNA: TGTGCCAGCAGCTTAGATTGGGGGCCACTCACTGAAGCTTTCTTT. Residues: CASSLDWGPLTEAFF.

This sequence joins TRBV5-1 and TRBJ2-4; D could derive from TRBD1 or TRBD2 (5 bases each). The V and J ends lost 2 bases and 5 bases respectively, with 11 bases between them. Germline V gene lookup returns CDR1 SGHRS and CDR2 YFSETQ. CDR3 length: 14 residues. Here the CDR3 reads CASSFSGTENIQYF. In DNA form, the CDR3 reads TGCGCCAGCAGCTTCTCCGGGACGGAAAACATTCAGTACTTC. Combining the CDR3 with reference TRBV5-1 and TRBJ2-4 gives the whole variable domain KAGVTQTPRYLIKTRGQQVTLSCSPISGHRSVSWYQQTPGQGLQFLFEYFSETQRNKGNFPGRFSGRQFSNSRSEMNVSTLELGDSALYLCASSFSGTENIQYFGAGTRLSVL.

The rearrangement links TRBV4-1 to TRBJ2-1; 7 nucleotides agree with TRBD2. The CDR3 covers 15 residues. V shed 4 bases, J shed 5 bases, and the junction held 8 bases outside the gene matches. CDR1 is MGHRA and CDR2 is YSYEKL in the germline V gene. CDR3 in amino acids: CASSLLGGSDNEQFF. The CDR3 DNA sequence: TGCGCCAGCAGCCTCCTCGGCGGGAGCGACAATGAGCAGTTCTTC.